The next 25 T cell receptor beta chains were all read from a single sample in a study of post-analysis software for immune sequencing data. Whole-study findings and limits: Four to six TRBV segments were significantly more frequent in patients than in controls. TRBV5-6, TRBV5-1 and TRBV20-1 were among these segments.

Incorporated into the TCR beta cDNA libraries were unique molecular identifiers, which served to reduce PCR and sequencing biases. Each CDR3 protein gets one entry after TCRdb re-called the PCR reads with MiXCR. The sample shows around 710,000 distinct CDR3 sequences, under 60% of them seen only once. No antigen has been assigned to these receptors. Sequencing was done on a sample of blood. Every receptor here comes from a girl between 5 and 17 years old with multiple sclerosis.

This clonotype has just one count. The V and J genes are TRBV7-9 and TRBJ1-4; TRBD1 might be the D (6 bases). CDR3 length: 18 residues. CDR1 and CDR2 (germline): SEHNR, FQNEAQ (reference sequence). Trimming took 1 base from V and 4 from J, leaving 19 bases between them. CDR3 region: CASSLVRGPRRNNEKLFF. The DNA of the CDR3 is TGTGCCAGCAGCTTAGTACGGGGGCCAAGGCGCAATAATGAAAAACTGTTTTTT.

CDR3 DNA sequence: TGTGCCAGCAGCCAAGAGTATTCAGGGAGCTCCTATAATTCACCCCTCCACTTT. Protein: CASSQEYSGSSYNSPLHF. V is TRBV14 and J is TRBJ1-6, with D tentatively TRBD1 (5 bases). Trimming pared 0 bases from V and 0 bases from J, leaving 12 bases between. This CDR3 region has 18 residues. CDR1 and CDR2 from the germline V gene are SGHDN and FVKESK.

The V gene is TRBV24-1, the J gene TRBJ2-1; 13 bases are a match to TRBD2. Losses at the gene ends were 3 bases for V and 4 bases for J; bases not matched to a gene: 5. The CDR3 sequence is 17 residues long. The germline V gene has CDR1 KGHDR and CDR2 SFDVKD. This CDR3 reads CATSDTLAGGPYNEQFF. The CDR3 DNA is TGTGCCACCAGTGATACACTAGCGGGAGGGCCGTACAATGAGCAGTTCTTC.

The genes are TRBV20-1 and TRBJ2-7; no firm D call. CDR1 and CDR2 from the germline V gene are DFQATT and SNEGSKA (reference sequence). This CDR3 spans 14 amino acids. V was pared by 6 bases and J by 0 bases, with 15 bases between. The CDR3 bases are TGCAGTGCCCGGAAGGCGGCTAGCTCCTACGAGCAGTACTTC. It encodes CSARKAASSYEQYF.

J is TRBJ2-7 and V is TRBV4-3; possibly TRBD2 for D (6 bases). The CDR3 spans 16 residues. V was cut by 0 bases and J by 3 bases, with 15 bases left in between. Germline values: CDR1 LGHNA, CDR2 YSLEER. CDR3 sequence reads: CASSQEDGTAVYEQYF. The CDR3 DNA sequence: TGCGCCAGCAGCCAAGAGGATGGGACTGCTGTCTACGAGCAGTACTTC.

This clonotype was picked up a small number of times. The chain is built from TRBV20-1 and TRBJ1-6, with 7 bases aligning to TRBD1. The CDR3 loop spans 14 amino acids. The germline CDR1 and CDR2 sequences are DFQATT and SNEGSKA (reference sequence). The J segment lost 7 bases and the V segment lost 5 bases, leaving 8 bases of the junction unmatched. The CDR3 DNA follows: TGCAGTGCTCTGACAGGGACGGGAAATTCACCCCTCCACTTT. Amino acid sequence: CSALTGTGNSPLHF.

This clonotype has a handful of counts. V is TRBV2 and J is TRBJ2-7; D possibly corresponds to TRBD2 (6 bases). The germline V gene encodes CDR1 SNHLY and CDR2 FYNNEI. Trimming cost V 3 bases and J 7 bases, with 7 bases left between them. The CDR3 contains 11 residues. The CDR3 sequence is CASSEAGEQYF. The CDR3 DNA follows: TGTGCCAGCAGTGAGGCGGGGGAGCAGTACTTC.

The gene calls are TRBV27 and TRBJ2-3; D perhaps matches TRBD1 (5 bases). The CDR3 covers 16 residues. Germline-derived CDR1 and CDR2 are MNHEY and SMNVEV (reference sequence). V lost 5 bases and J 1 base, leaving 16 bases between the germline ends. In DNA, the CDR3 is TGTGCCAGCAGTCCACCGACAGCTCCCGGCACAGATACGCAGTATTTT. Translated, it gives CASSPPTAPGTDTQYF.

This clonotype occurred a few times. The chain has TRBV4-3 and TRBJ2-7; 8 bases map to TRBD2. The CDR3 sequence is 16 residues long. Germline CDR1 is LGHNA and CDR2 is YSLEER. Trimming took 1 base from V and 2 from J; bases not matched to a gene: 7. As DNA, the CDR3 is TGCGCCAGCAGCCAAGTAAGCGGGGGCAAGGCCTACGAGCAGTACTTC. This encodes CASSQVSGGKAYEQYF.

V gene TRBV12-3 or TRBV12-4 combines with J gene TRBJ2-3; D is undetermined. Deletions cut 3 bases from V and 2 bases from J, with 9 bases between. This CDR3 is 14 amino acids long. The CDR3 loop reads CASSLMGNTDTQYF. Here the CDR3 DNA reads TGTGCCAGCAGTTTGATGGGGAACACAGATACGCAGTATTTT.

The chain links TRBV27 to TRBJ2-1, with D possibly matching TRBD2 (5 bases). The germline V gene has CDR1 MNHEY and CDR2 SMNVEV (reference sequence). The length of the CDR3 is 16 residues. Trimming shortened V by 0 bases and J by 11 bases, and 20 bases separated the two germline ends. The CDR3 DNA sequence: TGTGCCAGCAGTTTATCGGATCCAATCCTTAGCGTTCAGCAGTTCTTC. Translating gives CASSLSDPILSVQQFF.

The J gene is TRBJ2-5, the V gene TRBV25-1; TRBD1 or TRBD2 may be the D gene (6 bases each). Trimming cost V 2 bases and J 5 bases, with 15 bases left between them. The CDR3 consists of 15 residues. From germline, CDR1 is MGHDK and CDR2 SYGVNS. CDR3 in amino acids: CASSEHSGARETQYF. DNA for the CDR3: TGTGCCAGCAGTGAACATTCGGGGGCACGGGAGACCCAGTACTTC.

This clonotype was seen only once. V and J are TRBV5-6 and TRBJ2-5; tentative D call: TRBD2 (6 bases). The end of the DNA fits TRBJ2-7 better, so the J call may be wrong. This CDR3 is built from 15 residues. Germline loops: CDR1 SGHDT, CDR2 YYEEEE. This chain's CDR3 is CASSDVYGGTYEQYF. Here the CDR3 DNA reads TGTGCCAGCAGCGACGTGTATGGGGGGACCTACGAGCAGTACTTC.

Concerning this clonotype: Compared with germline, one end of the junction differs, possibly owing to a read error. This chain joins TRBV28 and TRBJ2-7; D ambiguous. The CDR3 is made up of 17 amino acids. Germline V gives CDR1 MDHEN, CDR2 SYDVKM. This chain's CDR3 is CAGSPPRTTPLPYEQYF. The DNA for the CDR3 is TGTGCCGGCAGTCCTCCGAGGACCACACCCTTACCCTACGAGCAGTACTTC.

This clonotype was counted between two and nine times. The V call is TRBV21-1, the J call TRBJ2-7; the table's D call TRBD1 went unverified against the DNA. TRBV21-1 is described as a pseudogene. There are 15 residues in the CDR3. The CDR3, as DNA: TGTGCCAGCAGCAAACCCCGCGGGACAGACTACGAGCAGTACTTC. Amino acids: CASSKPRGTDYEQYF.

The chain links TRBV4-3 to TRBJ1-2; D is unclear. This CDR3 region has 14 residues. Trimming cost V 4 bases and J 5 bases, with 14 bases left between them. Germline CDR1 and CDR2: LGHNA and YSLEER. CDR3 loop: CASSPDGLPYGYTF. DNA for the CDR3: TGCGCCAGCAGCCCGGACGGGCTCCCTTATGGCTACACCTTC.

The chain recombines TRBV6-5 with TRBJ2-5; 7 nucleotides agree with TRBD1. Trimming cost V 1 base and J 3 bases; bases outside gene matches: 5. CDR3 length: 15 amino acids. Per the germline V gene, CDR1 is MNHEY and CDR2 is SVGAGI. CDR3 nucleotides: TGTGCCAGCAGTTACTACAGGGGAAGGGAAGAGACCCAGTACTTC. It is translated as CASSYYRGREETQYF.

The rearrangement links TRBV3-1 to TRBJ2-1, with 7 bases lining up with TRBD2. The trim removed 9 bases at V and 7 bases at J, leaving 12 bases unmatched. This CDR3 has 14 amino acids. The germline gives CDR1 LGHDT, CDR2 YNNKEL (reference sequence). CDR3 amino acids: CASGRREYRNEQFF. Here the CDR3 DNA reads TGTGCCAGTGGGAGGCGGGAGTATAGGAATGAGCAGTTCTTC.

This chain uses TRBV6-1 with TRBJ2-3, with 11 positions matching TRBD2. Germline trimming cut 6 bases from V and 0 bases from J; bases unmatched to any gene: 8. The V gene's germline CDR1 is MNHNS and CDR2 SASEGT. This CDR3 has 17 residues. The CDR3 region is CASSCGTSGSSTDTQYF. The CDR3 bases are TGTGCCAGCAGCTGCGGGACTAGCGGTTCTAGCACAGATACGCAGTATTTT.

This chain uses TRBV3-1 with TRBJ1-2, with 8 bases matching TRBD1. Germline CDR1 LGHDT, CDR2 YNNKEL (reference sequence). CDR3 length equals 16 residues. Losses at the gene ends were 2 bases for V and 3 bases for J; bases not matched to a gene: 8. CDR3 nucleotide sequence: TGTGCCAGCAGCCAAACACCGGGACAGGATTACTATGGCTACACCTTC. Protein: CASSQTPGQDYYGYTF.

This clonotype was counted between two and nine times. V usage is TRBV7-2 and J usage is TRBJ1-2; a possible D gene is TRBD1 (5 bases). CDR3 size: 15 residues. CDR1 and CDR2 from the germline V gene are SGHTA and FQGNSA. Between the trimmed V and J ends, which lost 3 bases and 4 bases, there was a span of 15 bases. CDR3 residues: CASSLAGSIGYGYTF. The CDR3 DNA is TGTGCCAGCAGCTTGGCAGGGTCTATCGGCTATGGCTACACCTTC.

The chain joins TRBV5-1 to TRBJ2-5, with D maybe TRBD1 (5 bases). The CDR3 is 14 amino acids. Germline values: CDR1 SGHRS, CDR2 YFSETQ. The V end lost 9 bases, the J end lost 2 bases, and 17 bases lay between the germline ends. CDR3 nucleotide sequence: TGCGCCACCAGGGCAACAGGTGGACAAGAGACCCAGTACTTC. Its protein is CATRATGGQETQYF.

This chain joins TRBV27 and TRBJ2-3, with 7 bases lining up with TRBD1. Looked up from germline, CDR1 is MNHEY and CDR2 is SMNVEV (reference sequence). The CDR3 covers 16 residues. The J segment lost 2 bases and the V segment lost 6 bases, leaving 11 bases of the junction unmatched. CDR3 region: CASRGRRGQDTDTQYF. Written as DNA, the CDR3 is TGTGCCAGCAGAGGTCGTCGAGGACAGGACACAGATACGCAGTATTTT.

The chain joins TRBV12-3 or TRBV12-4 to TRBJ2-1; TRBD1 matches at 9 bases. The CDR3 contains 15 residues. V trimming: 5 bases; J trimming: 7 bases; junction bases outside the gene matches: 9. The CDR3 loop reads CASSLGQGSWNEQFF. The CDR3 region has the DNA TGTGCCAGCAGTCTAGGACAGGGGAGTTGGAATGAGCAGTTCTTC.

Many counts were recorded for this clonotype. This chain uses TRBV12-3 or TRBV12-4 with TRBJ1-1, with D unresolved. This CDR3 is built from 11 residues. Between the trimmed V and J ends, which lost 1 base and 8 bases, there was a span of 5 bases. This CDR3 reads CASSLGQEAFF. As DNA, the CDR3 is TGTGCCAGCAGTTTAGGGCAGGAAGCTTTCTTT.